Listed here are 22 T cell receptor beta chains from one sample, sequenced in a study of Ad26.COV2.S vaccination and SARS-CoV-2 variants. Some clones are missing from TCRdb's copy, which holds only in-frame ones; the method was immunoSEQ multiplex PCR. Of 440,000 or so clones in the sample, about nine tenths are singletons; the top ten hold approximately 1.7%. Regarding treatment: 15 to 20 received Ad26.COV2.S at low or high dose, single or two shots; several received placebo; per-sample allocation not given. Day 63 following the first vaccine or placebo injection was when the samples were taken. This specimen was peripheral blood, taken in a trial of Ad26.COV2.S vaccine versus placebo. Receptor source: a person aged 18-65 years who received the Ad26.COV2.S COVID-19 vaccine or a placebo.

The V and J genes are TRBV12-3 or TRBV12-4 and TRBJ1-2; D ambiguous. This CDR3 spans 10 amino acids. Between the trimmed V and J ends, which lost 4 bases and 4 bases, there was a span of 1 base. The CDR3, as DNA: TGTGCCAGCAGTTCCTATGGCTACACCTTC. It specifies CASSSYGYTF.

This clone came up once. The gene calls are TRBV5-5 and TRBJ1-5, with TRBD1 as a possible D gene (6 bases). V was cut by 0 bases and J by 7 bases, with 14 bases left in between. Germline assignment: CDR1 SGHKS and CDR2 YYEKEE (reference sequence). The CDR3 runs to 15 residues. CDR3 sequence reads: CASSLAVGGRQPQHF. Here the CDR3 DNA reads TGTGCCAGCAGCTTGGCCGTGGGGGGCCGGCAGCCCCAGCATTTT. The full variable domain, completed using reference TRBV5-5 and TRBJ1-5, is DAGVTQSPTHLIKTRGQQVTLRCSPISGHKSVSWYQQVLGQGPQFIFQYYEKEERGRGNFPDRFSARQFPNYSSELNVNALLLGDSALYLCASSLAVGGRQPQHFGDGTRLSIL.

The V gene is TRBV12-3 or TRBV12-4, the J gene TRBJ2-7, with a weak D call TRBD1 (5 bases). CDR3 length: 13 residues. Trimming left V 2 bases short and J 1 base short, with 6 bases between. The CDR3 DNA reads as TGTGCCAGCAGTTTAAGGGGATCCTACGAGCAGTACTTC. Translation gives CASSLRGSYEQYF.

This rearrangement joins TRBV4-3 to TRBJ1-2; tentative D call: TRBD1 (5 bases). This CDR3 has 16 residues. Trimming removed 0 bases from V and 4 bases from J, with 15 bases in between. Germline CDR1 is LGHNA and CDR2 is YSLEER. The chain's CDR3 is CASSQDPQGALYGYTF. CDR3 in DNA: TGCGCCAGCAGCCAAGATCCTCAAGGGGCCCTCTATGGCTACACCTTC.

CDR3 residues: CASSPWSSGNTEAFF. The CDR3 DNA sequence: TGTGCCAGCTCACCCTGGTCCTCCGGGAACACTGAAGCTTTCTTT. The rearrangement links TRBV18 to TRBJ1-1, with D hard to call. In germline, CDR1 is KGHSH, CDR2 LQKENI. This CDR3 spans 15 amino acids. Trimming cost V 3 bases and J 1 base, with 12 bases left between them.

This chain's CDR3 is CASSQGPLAGETDTQYF. CDR3 coding DNA: TGTGCCAGCAGCCAGGGTCCCCTAGCGGGGGAAACAGATACGCAGTATTTT. The V call is TRBV11-3, the J call TRBJ2-3; 10 bases line up with TRBD2. V lost 5 bases to trimming and J lost 3 bases; unmatched junction nucleotides: 11. Germline lookup yields CDR1 SGHNT and CDR2 YENEEA. This CDR3 region has 17 residues.

This clone was counted a few times. The chain joins TRBV18 to TRBJ1-4; the D is unclear. This CDR3 has 14 amino acids. Germline V gene data show CDR1 as KGHSH and CDR2 as LQKENI. The V end was cut by 6 bases, the J end by 0 bases, with 8 bases between. The CDR3 nucleotides are TGTGCCAGCTCGCGGACCGCAACTAATGAAAAACTGTTTTTT. Encoded protein: CASSRTATNEKLFF.

This clone was seen just once. The V and J genes are TRBV5-4 and TRBJ1-2, with unresolved D. Germline loops: CDR1 SGHNT, CDR2 YYREEE (reference sequence). This CDR3 is 13 amino acids long. Trimming pared 0 bases from V and 1 base from J, leaving 4 bases between. The CDR3 loop reads CASSLDNNYGYTF. CDR3 in DNA: TGTGCCAGCAGCTTGGACAATAACTATGGCTACACCTTC.

As for this clone: Other DNA sequences from this sample encode an identical CDR3 as well. The V and J genes are TRBV30 and TRBJ1-5; D uncertain. Germline V gives CDR1 GTSNPN, CDR2 SVGIG (reference sequence). The CDR3 has 13 amino acids. V lost 0 bases and J lost 4, with 7 bases in between. Here the CDR3 DNA reads TGTGCCTGGAGTGTAGACGGTAATCAGCCCCAGCATTTT. This gives the protein CAWSVDGNQPQHF.

In DNA form, the CDR3 reads TGTGCCAGCAGCTTAGGTACTCTGACGGGAGGGCCGCTGGATGGCTACACCTTC. The encoded protein is CASSLGTLTGGPLDGYTF. This chain joins TRBV11-2 and TRBJ1-2; D gene uncertain. Germline V lookup: CDR1 SGHAT, CDR2 FQNNGV. The CDR3 is 18 residues long. V shed 1 base and J shed 6 bases, with 24 bases lying between them.

The rearrangement links TRBV10-1 to TRBJ1-5, with D hard to call. V shed 0 bases and J shed 3 bases, with 6 bases lying between them. The CDR3 extends over 14 amino acids. Looked up from germline, CDR1 is WNHNN and CDR2 is SYGVQD (reference sequence). CDR3 sequence: CASSESRDNQPQHF. The CDR3 DNA reads as TGCGCCAGCAGTGAGTCGAGGGACAATCAGCCCCAGCATTTT.

The chain uses TRBV6-5 and TRBJ1-4, with 7 positions matching TRBD1. Germline trimming cut 6 bases from V and 7 bases from J; bases unmatched to any gene: 11. The CDR3 has 15 amino acids. CDR1 and CDR2 (germline): MNHEY, SVGAGI. The CDR3 is CASSDPGGKVEKLFF. CDR3 bases: TGTGCCAGCAGCGATCCAGGGGGTAAGGTTGAAAAACTGTTTTTT.

This chain joins TRBV27 and TRBJ1-1; D not resolved. Germline CDR1 MNHEY, CDR2 SMNVEV (reference sequence). This CDR3 has 13 residues. V was cut by 4 bases and J by 1 base, with 7 bases left in between. CDR3 sequence reads: CASSSFPNTEAFF. CDR3 in DNA: TGTGCCAGCAGTTCCTTCCCGAACACTGAAGCTTTCTTT.

The rearrangement joins TRBV24-1 to TRBJ1-2; D call uncertain. Trimming shortened V by 3 bases and J by 7 bases, and 8 bases separated the two germline ends. Germline CDR1 and CDR2: KGHDR and SFDVKD. CDR3 length: 12 residues. CDR3 sequence reads: CATSDDTAGYTF. CDR3 nucleotide sequence: TGTGCCACCAGTGATGATACGGCTGGCTACACCTTC.

The chain has TRBV11-2 and TRBJ2-1; a possible D gene is TRBD1 (6 bases). V was clipped by 2 bases and J by 2 bases, with 10 bases between them. Germline values: CDR1 SGHAT, CDR2 FQNNGV. The length of the CDR3 is 15 residues. This CDR3 reads CASSLIRGTYNEQFF. In DNA, the CDR3 is TGTGCCAGCAGCTTAATTAGGGGGACCTACAATGAGCAGTTCTTC.

This chain connects TRBV7-2 to TRBJ2-7, with 7 bases aligning to TRBD1. Per the germline V gene, CDR1 is SGHTA and CDR2 is FQGNSA. Unmatched junction bases numbered 7, after V lost 5 bases and J lost 0 bases. The CDR3 covers 15 residues. The CDR3 loop reads CASSQTGDSSYEQYF. As DNA, the CDR3 is TGTGCCAGCAGCCAAACTGGGGACAGCTCCTACGAGCAGTACTTC.

V and J are TRBV30 and TRBJ2-1; 12 bases map to TRBD2. After removal of 6 bases from V and 4 bases from J, the junction contained 4 bases not matched to a gene. Germline assignment: CDR1 GTSNPN and CDR2 SVGIG (reference sequence). CDR3 length: 14 residues. The CDR3: CACTSGGRYNEQFF. The CDR3 DNA reads TGTGCCTGCACTAGCGGGGGGCGGTACAATGAGCAGTTCTTC.

The chain is built from TRBV6-6 and TRBJ1-5, with 9 bases fitting TRBD1. The germline CDR1 and CDR2 sequences are MNHNY and SVGAGI (reference sequence). V dropped 6 bases and J dropped 1; count of bases not matched to a gene: 1. The CDR3 runs 14 residues. The CDR3 loop is CASSGTGSNQPQHF. The CDR3 DNA sequence: TGTGCCAGCAGCGGGACAGGGAGCAATCAGCCCCAGCATTTT.

The chain's CDR3 is CASSPTISTDTQYF. The CDR3, as DNA: TGTGCCAGCTCACCGACCATCTCTACAGATACGCAGTATTTT. This rearrangement joins TRBV18 to TRBJ2-3; D is unclear. The germline CDR1 and CDR2 sequences are KGHSH and LQKENI. The CDR3 length is 14 residues. Trimming took off 3 bases at V and 3 bases at J, with 10 bases between the two ends.

The chain employs TRBV19 and TRBJ2-7, with D possibly being TRBD1 (6 bases). The CDR3 contains 12 residues. Deletions cut 2 bases from V and 5 bases from J, with 7 bases between. Germline V gene data show CDR1 as LNHDA and CDR2 as SQIVND (reference sequence). The CDR3 DNA reads TGTGCCAGTAGTATATACAGGGACGAGCAGTACTTC. As protein: CASSIYRDEQYF. The full variable domain, its missing parts supplied by reference TRBV19 and TRBJ2-7, is DGGITQSPKYLFRKEGQNVTLSCEQNLNHDAMYWYRQDPGQGLRLIYYSQIVNDFQKGDIAEGYSVSREKKESFPLTVTSAQKNPTAFYLCASSIYRDEQYFGPGTRLTVT.

This sequence joins TRBV9 and TRBJ2-7; the D call may be TRBD1 or TRBD2 (5 bases each). The V gene's germline CDR1 is SGDLS and CDR2 YYNGEE. The V gene lost 4 bases and the J gene lost 3 bases, with 17 bases spanning the gap. This CDR3 has 15 residues. CDR3 DNA sequence: TGTGCCAGCAGCCCAACGGGGCTGGGAAACTACGAGCAGTACTTC. This codes for CASSPTGLGNYEQYF.

The V call is TRBV7-2, the J call TRBJ2-1; 7 bases line up with TRBD1. V was clipped by 8 bases and J by 5 bases; unmatched bases: 6. This CDR3 is 13 amino acids long. Per the germline V gene, CDR1 is SGHTA and CDR2 is FQGNSA. The CDR3: CASALDRNNEQFF. The CDR3 bases are TGTGCCAGCGCCCTGGACAGGAACAATGAGCAGTTCTTC.